Listed below are T cell receptor beta chains from one sample, sequenced in a study of T cells in Graves' hyperthyroidism and ophthalmopathy. TCRdb processed the multiplex PCR reads anew with MiXCR; each CDR3 protein has one entry. This table holds under 600,000 distinct CDR3 sequences, around 15% found once. The specimen was blood. These receptors were collected from a woman in her thirties or forties with Graves' ophthalmopathy. Both conserved end residues are trimmed from each CDR3. Not every row has a clone size; where given, it reads once, few, many or a size class.

TRBV3-1,TRBJ1-2,.,ASSQGQGKGHT
TRBV27,TRBJ2-2,few,ASSRGQGGLGELF
TRBV20-1,TRBJ2-7,many,SARDLRHPYEQY
TRBV27,TRBJ2-7,many,ASSPGQPTEQY
TRBV27,TRBJ1-6,few,ASSWSANSPLH
TRBV6-1,TRBJ1-1,few,ATSTLEGARYAEAF
TRBV2,TRBJ2-7,many,ASSFDYTNSYEQY
TRBV20-1,TRBJ2-1,.,SASALAGGSHEQF
TRBV27,TRBJ2-5,few,ASSYTGARETQY
TRBV12-5,TRBJ1-1,.,ASGLATGENTEAF
TRBV7-6,TRBJ1-5,many,ASSEQGSQPQH
TRBV4-1,TRBJ1-3,many,ASSQVGLSGNTIY
TRBV5-1,TRBJ2-5,many,ASRRATQETQY
TRBV18,TRBJ2-1,.,ASSPPGDAGGNEQF
TRBV3-1,TRBJ2-7,many,ASSPEVVSYEQY
TRBV30,TRBJ2-3,many,AWSARQVDTQY
TRBV3-1,TRBJ2-1,many,ASTTGTSGRGEQF
TRBV10-2,TRBJ2-7,.,ASSEDRIYEQY
TRBV20-1,TRBJ2-1,.,SARDSLLAGGGEQF
TRBV2,TRBJ1-4,many,ASAGQGSNEKLF
TRBV12-3/TRBV12-4,TRBJ2-7,few,ASSFRQAPGEQY
TRBV6-1,TRBJ1-4,many,ASSRGQMANEKLF
TRBV10-1,TRBJ2-3,many,ASSDMDTQY
TRBV12-3/TRBV12-4,TRBJ2-3,many,ASSFLSPRRDTQY
TRBV6-2/TRBV6-3,TRBJ2-1,.,ASRGASGSSSLRF
TRBV28,TRBJ1-2,many,ASSPTGARYYGYT
TRBV5-1,TRBJ2-3,many,ASSLDLAGGDTDTQY
TRBV5-8,TRBJ1-1,many,ASSFRPPRNTEAF
TRBV12-3/TRBV12-4,TRBJ2-7,many,ASSITPTPYEQY
TRBV5-1,TRBJ2-1,many,ASSGLQGDNEQF
TRBV7-9,TRBJ2-7,few,ASSLGTGFREQY
TRBV5-4,TRBJ2-7,.,ASRNGVYEQY